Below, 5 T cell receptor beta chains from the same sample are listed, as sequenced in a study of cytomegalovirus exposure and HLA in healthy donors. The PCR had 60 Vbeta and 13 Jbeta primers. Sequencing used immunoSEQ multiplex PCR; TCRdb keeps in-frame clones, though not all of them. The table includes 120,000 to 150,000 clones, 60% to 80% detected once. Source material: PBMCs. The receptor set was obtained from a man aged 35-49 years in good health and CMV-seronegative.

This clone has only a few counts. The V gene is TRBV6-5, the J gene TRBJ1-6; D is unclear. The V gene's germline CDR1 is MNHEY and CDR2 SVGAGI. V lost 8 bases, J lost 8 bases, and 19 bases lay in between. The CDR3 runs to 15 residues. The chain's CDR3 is CASSLGMNQDSPLHF. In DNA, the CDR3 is TGTGCCAGCTCCCTGGGTATGAACCAGGATTCACCCCTCCACTTT.

The CDR3 protein is CASSLPRILNYGYTF. As DNA, the CDR3 is TGTGCCAGCAGTTTGCCCAGGATCCTTAACTATGGCTACACCTTC. This chain connects TRBV28 to TRBJ1-2; D remains ambiguous. CDR1 is MDHEN and CDR2 is SYDVKM in the germline V gene. The V and J ends lost 3 bases and 1 base respectively, with 12 bases between them. The CDR3 totals 15 residues.

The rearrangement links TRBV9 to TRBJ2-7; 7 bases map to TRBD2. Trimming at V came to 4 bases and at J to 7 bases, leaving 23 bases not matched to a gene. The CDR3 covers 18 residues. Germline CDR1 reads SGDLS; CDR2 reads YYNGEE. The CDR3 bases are TGTGCCAGCAGCCCCCACCCGGGGGGAATTTCACTCGAGGGGGAGCAGTACTTC. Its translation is CASSPHPGGISLEGEQYF.

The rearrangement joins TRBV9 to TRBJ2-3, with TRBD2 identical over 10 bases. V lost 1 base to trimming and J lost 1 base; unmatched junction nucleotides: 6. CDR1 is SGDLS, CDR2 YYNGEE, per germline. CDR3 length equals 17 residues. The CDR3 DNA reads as TGTGCCAGCAGCGTAAGGAGCGGGGGGGCCGGCACAGATACGCAGTATTTT. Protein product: CASSVRSGGAGTDTQYF.

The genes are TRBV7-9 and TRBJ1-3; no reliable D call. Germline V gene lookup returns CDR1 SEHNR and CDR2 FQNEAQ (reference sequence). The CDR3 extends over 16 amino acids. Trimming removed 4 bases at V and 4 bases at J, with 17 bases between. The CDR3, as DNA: TGTGCCAGCAGCTCAGGTTCCGCGGGGTACGGAAACACCATATATTTT. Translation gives CASSSGSAGYGNTIYF.